These T cell receptor beta chains were read from a single sample in a study of human T cells and chemical hapten exposure. TCRdb re-derived calls from the RACE reads in MiXCR, one entry per CDR3 protein. The sample gives 150,000 or so distinct CDR3 sequences, about 15% of which show up once; 1.5% to 2% is in the top ten. The source was whole blood, collected in connection with sensitization to the hapten diphenylcyclopropenone (DPC). All receptors derive from a woman in her twenties or thirties with alopecia areata. Some clones in this sample may be carry-over from other donors' samples. Both conserved end residues are part of each CDR3. D genes are given only for firm matches. Clone size is shown for a subset of rows, as once, few, many or a class of expanded clone.

j_call: TRBJ1-2
v_call: TRBV19
d_call: NA
cdr3_length: 15
clone_size: few
cdr3_aa: CASKTQGVSNYGYTF
cdr3_nt: TGTGCCAGTAAAACTCAGGGAGTATCTAACTATGGCTACACCTTC

j_call: TRBJ1-2
v_call: TRBV4-2
d_call: NA
cdr3_length: 15
clone_size: NA
cdr3_aa: CASSQDLRPSYGYTF
cdr3_nt: TGTGCCAGCAGCCAAGATCTTAGGCCATCCTATGGCTACACCTTC

j_call: TRBJ1-3
v_call: TRBV7-6
d_call: TRBD1
cdr3_length: 14
clone_size: NA
cdr3_aa: CASSTGQGEYTIYF
cdr3_nt: TGTGCCAGCAGCACGGGACAGGGGGAATACACCATATATTTT

j_call: TRBJ2-5
v_call: TRBV30
d_call: NA
cdr3_length: 13
clone_size: NA
cdr3_aa: CAWSATNQETQYF
cdr3_nt: TGTGCCTGGAGTGCCACCAACCAAGAGACCCAGTACTTC

j_call: TRBJ1-1
v_call: TRBV12-5
d_call: NA
cdr3_length: 12
clone_size: NA
cdr3_aa: CASGEGNTEAFF
cdr3_nt: TGTGCTAGTGGTGAAGGGAACACTGAAGCTTTCTTT

j_call: TRBJ1-1
v_call: TRBV27
d_call: NA
cdr3_length: 16
clone_size: few
cdr3_aa: CASSSTLGHPNTEAFF
cdr3_nt: TGTGCCAGCAGTTCGACCCTAGGACACCCGAACACTGAAGCTTTCTTT

j_call: TRBJ1-2
v_call: TRBV6-5
d_call: TRBD1
cdr3_length: 13
clone_size: few
cdr3_aa: CASTKQGDYGYTF
cdr3_nt: TGTGCCAGCACAAAACAGGGGGATTATGGCTACACCTTC

j_call: TRBJ2-5
v_call: TRBV7-2
d_call: NA
cdr3_length: 13
clone_size: NA
cdr3_aa: CASSLRQLETQYF
cdr3_nt: TGTGCCAGCAGCCTAAGACAGTTGGAGACCCAGTACTTC

j_call: TRBJ2-1
v_call: TRBV20-1
d_call: TRBD2
cdr3_length: 16
clone_size: NA
cdr3_aa: CSAESTGGGRPGEQFF
cdr3_nt: TGCAGTGCCGAAAGCACGGGAGGTGGGCGTCCCGGAGAGCAGTTCTTC

j_call: TRBJ2-1
v_call: TRBV9
d_call: NA
cdr3_length: 14
clone_size: NA
cdr3_aa: CASSTETTNNEQFF
cdr3_nt: TGTGCCAGCAGCACCGAGACCACGAACAATGAGCAGTTCTTC

j_call: TRBJ2-1
v_call: TRBV6-2/TRBV6-3
d_call: TRBD2
cdr3_length: 17
clone_size: many
cdr3_aa: CASRTQLAGGSYNEQFF
cdr3_nt: TGTGCCAGCAGGACACAATTAGCGGGAGGGTCCTACAATGAGCAGTTCTTC

j_call: TRBJ1-5
v_call: TRBV19
d_call: TRBD1
cdr3_length: 15
clone_size: NA
cdr3_aa: CASSRGQVSNQPQHF
cdr3_nt: TGTGCCAGTAGTCGCGGACAGGTTAGCAATCAGCCCCAGCATTTT

j_call: TRBJ2-1
v_call: TRBV7-9
d_call: TRBD2
cdr3_length: 17
clone_size: few
cdr3_aa: CASSLRPGLANYNEQFF
cdr3_nt: TGTGCCAGCAGCTTACGGCCGGGACTAGCGAATTACAATGAGCAGTTCTTC

j_call: TRBJ1-3
v_call: TRBV5-4
d_call: NA
cdr3_length: 15
clone_size: few
cdr3_aa: CASSLMVGTGNTIYF
cdr3_nt: TGTGCCAGCAGCTTGATGGTGGGGACTGGAAACACCATATATTTT

j_call: TRBJ2-7
v_call: TRBV29-1
d_call: NA
cdr3_length: 12
clone_size: many
cdr3_aa: CSVTTNSYEQYF
cdr3_nt: TGCAGCGTGACGACTAACTCCTACGAGCAGTACTTC

j_call: TRBJ2-2
v_call: TRBV19
d_call: TRBD2
cdr3_length: 16
clone_size: few
cdr3_aa: CASKNSGGNPTGELFF
cdr3_nt: TGTGCCAGTAAAAATAGCGGGGGGAACCCCACCGGGGAGCTGTTTTTT

j_call: TRBJ1-2
v_call: TRBV7-2
d_call: NA
cdr3_length: 16
clone_size: NA
cdr3_aa: CASSLDGAGVLYGYTF
cdr3_nt: TGTGCCAGCAGCTTAGATGGGGCAGGAGTTCTCTATGGCTACACCTTC

j_call: TRBJ2-4
v_call: TRBV20-1
d_call: TRBD1
cdr3_length: 15
clone_size: few
cdr3_aa: CSARDHRGAKNIQYF
cdr3_nt: TGCAGTGCTAGAGACCACAGGGGAGCCAAAAACATTCAGTACTTC

j_call: TRBJ2-1
v_call: TRBV9
d_call: NA
cdr3_length: 18
clone_size: many
cdr3_aa: CASSLSLSTSSSYNEQFF
cdr3_nt: TGTGCCAGCAGCTTGAGTCTTAGCACCTCGAGCTCCTACAATGAGCAGTTCTTC

j_call: TRBJ2-2
v_call: TRBV28
d_call: NA
cdr3_length: 11
clone_size: many
cdr3_aa: CASRGTGELFF
cdr3_nt: TGTGCCAGCAGGGGCACCGGGGAGCTGTTTTTT

j_call: TRBJ1-5
v_call: TRBV19
d_call: TRBD1
cdr3_length: 15
clone_size: few
cdr3_aa: CASSILGQGGQPQHF
cdr3_nt: TGTGCCAGTAGCATCTTGGGACAGGGGGGACAGCCCCAGCATTTT

j_call: TRBJ2-3
v_call: TRBV4-2
d_call: TRBD2
cdr3_length: 16
clone_size: few
cdr3_aa: CASSQEAGARTDTQYF
cdr3_nt: TGTGCCAGCAGCCAAGAAGCGGGGGCCCGCACAGATACGCAGTATTTT

j_call: TRBJ2-7
v_call: TRBV6-2/TRBV6-3
d_call: NA
cdr3_length: 15
clone_size: NA
cdr3_aa: CASRGGPSDAYEQYF
cdr3_nt: TGTGCCAGCAGGGGTGGACCGTCGGACGCCTACGAGCAGTACTTC

j_call: TRBJ2-7
v_call: TRBV14
d_call: TRBD2
cdr3_length: 15
clone_size: many
cdr3_aa: CASSQSSGRAGEQYF
cdr3_nt: TGTGCCAGCAGCCAATCTAGCGGGAGGGCCGGCGAGCAGTACTTC

j_call: TRBJ1-2
v_call: TRBV9
d_call: NA
cdr3_length: 13
clone_size: few
cdr3_aa: CASSVADHYGYTF
cdr3_nt: TGTGCCAGCAGCGTAGCAGACCACTATGGCTACACCTTC

j_call: TRBJ2-7
v_call: TRBV18
d_call: NA
cdr3_length: 13
clone_size: NA
cdr3_aa: CASAGQNPYEQYF
cdr3_nt: TGTGCCAGCGCAGGGCAAAACCCCTACGAGCAGTACTTC

j_call: TRBJ2-5
v_call: TRBV11-2
d_call: NA
cdr3_length: 13
clone_size: few
cdr3_aa: CASSSGTGDTQYF
cdr3_nt: TGTGCCAGCAGCTCCGGAACGGGCGACACCCAGTACTTC

j_call: TRBJ1-2
v_call: TRBV9
d_call: NA
cdr3_length: 11
clone_size: many
cdr3_aa: CASSANYGYTF
cdr3_nt: TGTGCCAGCAGCGCAAACTATGGCTACACCTTC

j_call: TRBJ2-5
v_call: TRBV6-5
d_call: NA
cdr3_length: 12
clone_size: few
cdr3_aa: CASRTAAETQYF
cdr3_nt: TGTGCCAGCCGGACTGCCGCCGAAACCCAGTACTTC

j_call: TRBJ2-1
v_call: TRBV15
d_call: NA
cdr3_length: 14
clone_size: NA
cdr3_aa: CATSRGGAHNEQFF
cdr3_nt: TGTGCCACCAGCAGAGGAGGGGCCCACAATGAGCAGTTCTTC

j_call: TRBJ1-3
v_call: TRBV7-2
d_call: TRBD1
cdr3_length: 15
clone_size: many
cdr3_aa: CASSLTGGAPNTIYF
cdr3_nt: TGTGCCAGCAGCTTAACAGGGGGCGCACCAAACACCATATATTTT